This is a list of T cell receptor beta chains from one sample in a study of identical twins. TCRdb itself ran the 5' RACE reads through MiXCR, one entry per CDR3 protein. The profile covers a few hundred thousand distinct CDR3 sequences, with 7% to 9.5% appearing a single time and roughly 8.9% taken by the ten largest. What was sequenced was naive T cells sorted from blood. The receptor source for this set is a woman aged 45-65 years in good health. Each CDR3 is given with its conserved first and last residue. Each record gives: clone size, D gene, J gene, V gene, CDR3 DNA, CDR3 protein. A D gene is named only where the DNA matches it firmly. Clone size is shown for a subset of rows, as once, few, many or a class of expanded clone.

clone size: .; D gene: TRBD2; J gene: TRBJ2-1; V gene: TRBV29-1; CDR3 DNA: TGCAGCGTTCGGCGGGAGGGTCCGTACGAGCAGTTCTTC; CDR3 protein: CSVRREGPYEQFF
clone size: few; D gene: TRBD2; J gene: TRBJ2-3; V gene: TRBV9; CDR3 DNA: TGTGCCAGCAGCCCAGGGACTAGCGGGACTAGCACAGATACGCAGTATTTT; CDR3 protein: CASSPGTSGTSTDTQYF
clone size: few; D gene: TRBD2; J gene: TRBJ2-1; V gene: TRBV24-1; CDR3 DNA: TGTGCCACCAGTGGCCGCCGGACTAGGGTTGATGAGCAGTTCTTC; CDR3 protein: CATSGRRTRVDEQFF
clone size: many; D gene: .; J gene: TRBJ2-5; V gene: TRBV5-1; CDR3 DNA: TGCGCCAGCAGCTTGCTACCACAAGAGACCCAGTACTTC; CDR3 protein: CASSLLPQETQYF
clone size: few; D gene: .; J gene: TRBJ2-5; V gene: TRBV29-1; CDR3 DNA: TGCAGCGTTGAACCCGGAAGGCGGGAGACCCAGTACTTC; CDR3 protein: CSVEPGRRETQYF
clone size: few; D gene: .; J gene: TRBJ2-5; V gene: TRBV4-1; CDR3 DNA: TGCGCCAGCAGCCACCCCGGGACCCAAGAGACCCAGTACTTC; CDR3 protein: CASSHPGTQETQYF
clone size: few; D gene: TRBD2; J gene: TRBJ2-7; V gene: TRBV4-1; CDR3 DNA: TGCGCCAGCAGCCAAGATCGGACTAGCGGGAGGCCCTACGAGCAGTACTTC; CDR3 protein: CASSQDRTSGRPYEQYF
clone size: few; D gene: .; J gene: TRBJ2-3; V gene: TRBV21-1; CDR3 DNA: TGTGCCAGCAGCAAAGATTGGGGAAATTGTGGTACGCAGTATTTT; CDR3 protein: CASSKDWGNCGTQYF
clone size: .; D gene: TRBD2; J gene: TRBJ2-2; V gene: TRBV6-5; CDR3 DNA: TGTGCCAGCAGTTACCCGGGAGGCGGGAGGGACACCGGGGAGCTGTTTTTT; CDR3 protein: CASSYPGGGRDTGELFF
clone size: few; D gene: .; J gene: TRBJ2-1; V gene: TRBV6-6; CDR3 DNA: TGTGCCAGCAGTTACGGGCTGGGAACTAACTACAATGAGCAGTTCTTC; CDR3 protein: CASSYGLGTNYNEQFF
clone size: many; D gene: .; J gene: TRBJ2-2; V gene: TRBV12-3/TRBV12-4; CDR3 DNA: TGTGCCAGCAGTAAACAGATATACACCGGGGAGCTGTTTTTT; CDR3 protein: CASSKQIYTGELFF
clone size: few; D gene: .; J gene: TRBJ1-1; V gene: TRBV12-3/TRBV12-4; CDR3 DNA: TGTGCCAGCAGTTTCCCAGGGAGGAGCACTGAAGCTTTCTTT; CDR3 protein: CASSFPGRSTEAFF
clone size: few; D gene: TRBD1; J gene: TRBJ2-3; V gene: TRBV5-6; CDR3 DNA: TGTGCCAGCAGCTGGACAGGGAGGGATACGCAGTATTTT; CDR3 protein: CASSWTGRDTQYF
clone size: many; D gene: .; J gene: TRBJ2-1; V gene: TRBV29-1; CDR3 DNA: TGCAGCGTTGATGAGTCGGGAAGCAATGAGCAGTTCTTC; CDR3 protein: CSVDESGSNEQFF
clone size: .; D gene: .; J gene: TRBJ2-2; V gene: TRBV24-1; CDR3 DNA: TGTGCCACCAGGGGCCTACAGGGCAACACCGGGGAGCTGTTTTTT; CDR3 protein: CATRGLQGNTGELFF
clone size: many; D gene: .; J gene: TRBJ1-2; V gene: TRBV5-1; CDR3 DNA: TGCGCCAGCAGCGGGAACGACAGTCCCTATGGCTACACCTTC; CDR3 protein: CASSGNDSPYGYTF
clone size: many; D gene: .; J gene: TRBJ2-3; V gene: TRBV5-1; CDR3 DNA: TGCGCCAGCAGCGCGCGGAGAACAGATACGCAGTATTTT; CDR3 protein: CASSARRTDTQYF
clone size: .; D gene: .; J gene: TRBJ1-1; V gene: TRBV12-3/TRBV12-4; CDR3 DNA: TGTGCCAGCAGTTCGGCTCAAGGGGTTATTGGCACTGAAGCTTTCTTT; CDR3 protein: CASSSAQGVIGTEAFF
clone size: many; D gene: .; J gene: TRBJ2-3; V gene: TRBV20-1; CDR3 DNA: TGCAGTGCTAGAGGGAGCGGTCTTAGCACAGATACGCAGTATTTT; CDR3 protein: CSARGSGLSTDTQYF
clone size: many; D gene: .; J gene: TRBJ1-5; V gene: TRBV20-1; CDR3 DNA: TGCAGTGCTGACCCTGGCGGCAATCAGCCCCAGCATTTT; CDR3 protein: CSADPGGNQPQHF
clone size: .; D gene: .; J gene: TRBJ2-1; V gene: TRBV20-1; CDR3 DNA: TGCAGTGCTATCACTTTCCAGCGGAGTTACAATGAGCAGTTCTTC; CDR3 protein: CSAITFQRSYNEQFF
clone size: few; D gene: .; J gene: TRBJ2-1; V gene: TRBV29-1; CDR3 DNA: TGCAGCGCCGCGGAGGGGTACAATGAGCAGTTCTTC; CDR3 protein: CSAAEGYNEQFF
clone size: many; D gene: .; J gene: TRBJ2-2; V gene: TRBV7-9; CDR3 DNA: TGTGCCAGCAGCCCCTCGGGGACGAACACCGGGGAGCTGTTTTTT; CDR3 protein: CASSPSGTNTGELFF
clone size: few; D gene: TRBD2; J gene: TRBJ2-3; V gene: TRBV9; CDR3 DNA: TGTGCCAGCAGCGTAGAGGGACTAGCGGGAGTTGGGGTTGGCACAGATACGCAGTATTTT; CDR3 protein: CASSVEGLAGVGVGTDTQYF
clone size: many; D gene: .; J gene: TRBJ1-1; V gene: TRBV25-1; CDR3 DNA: TGTGCCAGCAGTGAATATAGGGACACCGAAGCTTTCTTT; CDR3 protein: CASSEYRDTEAFF
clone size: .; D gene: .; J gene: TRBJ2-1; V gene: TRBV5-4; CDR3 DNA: TGTGCCAGCAGCTCCCGGGACAACAATGAGCAGTTCTTC; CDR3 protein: CASSSRDNNEQFF
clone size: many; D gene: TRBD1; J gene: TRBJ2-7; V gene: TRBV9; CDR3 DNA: TGTGCCAGCAGCGTAGCACCGGGACAGTTCTACGAGCAGTACTTC; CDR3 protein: CASSVAPGQFYEQYF
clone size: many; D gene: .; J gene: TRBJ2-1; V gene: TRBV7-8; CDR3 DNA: TGTGCCAGCAGCTCTCCGGGGGCCCCCACCTACAATGAGCAGTTCTTC; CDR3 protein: CASSSPGAPTYNEQFF
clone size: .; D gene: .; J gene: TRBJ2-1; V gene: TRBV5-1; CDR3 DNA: TGCGCCAGCAGCTTGGTCCCGGGCAGCTCCTACAATGAGCAGTTCTTC; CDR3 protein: CASSLVPGSSYNEQFF
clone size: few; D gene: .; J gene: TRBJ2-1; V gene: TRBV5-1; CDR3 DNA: TGCGCCAGCAGCCCGTGGGGTTATGAGCAGTTCTTC; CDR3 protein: CASSPWGYEQFF
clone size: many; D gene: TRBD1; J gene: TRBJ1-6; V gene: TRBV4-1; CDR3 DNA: TGCGCCAGCAGCCAGGGACAGTATAATTCACCCCTCCACTTT; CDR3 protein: CASSQGQYNSPLHF
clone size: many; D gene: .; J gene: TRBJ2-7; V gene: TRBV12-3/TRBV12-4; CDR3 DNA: TGTGCCAGCAGTTTTGGAGACGGCGAGCAGTACTTC; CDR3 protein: CASSFGDGEQYF
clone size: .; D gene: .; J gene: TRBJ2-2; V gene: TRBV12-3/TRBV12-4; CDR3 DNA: TGTGCCAGCACACCCCTAATCACCGGGGAGCTGTTTTTT; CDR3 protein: CASTPLITGELFF
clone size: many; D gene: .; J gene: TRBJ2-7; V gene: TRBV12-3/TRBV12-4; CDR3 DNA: TGTGCCAGCAGTTCCCGGGTCGAGCAGTACTTC; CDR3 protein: CASSSRVEQYF
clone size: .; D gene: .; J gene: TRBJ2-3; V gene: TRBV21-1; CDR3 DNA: TGTGCCAGCAGCACCCGGGCTCGCACAGATACGCAGTATTTT; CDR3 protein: CASSTRARTDTQYF
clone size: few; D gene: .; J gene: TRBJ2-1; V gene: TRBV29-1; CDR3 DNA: TGCAGCGCCATACGGACGGATCCCTACAATGAGCAGTTCTTC; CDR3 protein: CSAIRTDPYNEQFF
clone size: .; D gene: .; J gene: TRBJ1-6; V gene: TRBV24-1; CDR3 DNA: TGTGCCACCAGTGATTTAGCCGGTTCACCCCTCCACTTT; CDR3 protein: CATSDLAGSPLHF
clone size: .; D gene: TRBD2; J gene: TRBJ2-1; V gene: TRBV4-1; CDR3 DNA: TGCGCCAGCAGCCAAGGACTAGCGATAAGCTCCTACAATGAGCAGTTCTTC; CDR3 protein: CASSQGLAISSYNEQFF
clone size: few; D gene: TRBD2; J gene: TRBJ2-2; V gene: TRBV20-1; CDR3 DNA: TGCAGTGCTTCAATACTAGCGGGAGGTCCCGGGGAGCTGTTTTTT; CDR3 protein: CSASILAGGPGELFF
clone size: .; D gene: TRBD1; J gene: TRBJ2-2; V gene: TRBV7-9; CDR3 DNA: TGTGCCAGCAGCCAAGGGACAGTGGACACCGGGGAGCTGTTTTTT; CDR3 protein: CASSQGTVDTGELFF
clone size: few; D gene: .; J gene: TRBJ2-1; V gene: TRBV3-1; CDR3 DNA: TGTGCCAGCAGCCAAGACAGGGGCAAGGGCAATGAGCAGTTCTTC; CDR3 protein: CASSQDRGKGNEQFF